This T cell receptor (beta chain) emerged from a study of shared clonotypes between healthy human individuals. Whole-study findings and limits: Non-shared clonotypes were found to have lower generation probabilities than the clonotypes that were shared by all four of the sorted-subset donors.

The table came from immunoSEQ multiplex PCR; TCRdb's copy has only in-frame clones and leaves some out. The data hold approximately 980,000 clones, with about three quarters observed a single time. This clone was seen a handful of times. Its specificity is unknown. The CDR3 contains 16 residues. Germline CDR1 SGHNT, CDR2 YYREEE (reference sequence). Trimming at V came to 0 bases and at J to 9 bases, leaving 10 bases not matched to a gene. V usage is TRBV5-4 and J usage is TRBJ2-4; the match to TRBD1 covers 9 bases. The sequence derives from a man between 18 and 35 years old in good health. Material for sequencing was memory CD4+ T cells sorted from blood. Subset in this sample: CD45RA-negative fraction. For the CDR3, the DNA is TGTGCCAGCAGCTTGGGGGACAGGGCCCCAAGTGGCATTCAGTACTTC. It specifies CASSLGDRAPSGIQYF.